This T cell receptor (beta chain) is from a study of shared clonotypes between healthy human individuals. The study, taken as a whole, reports: Of the naive CD4 clonotypes, around 4.9% were shared across several donors. Depth was large, yet rarefaction showed that sorted-subset sequencing was incomplete. Measured sharing among donors was expected to vary with sequencing depth.

Terminally differentiated effector memory CD45RA+ cells were excluded by CCR7 positive selection of CD45RO-negative cells. TCRdb's table, derived via immunoSEQ multiplex PCR, lists solely in-frame clones and lacks some. The repertoire holds around 2,100,000 clones, with about 94% as singletons. Concerning this clone itself: Its antigen is unknown.

This clonotype was sampled from a man in his late teens or twenties in good health. Material for sequencing was naive CD8+ T cells sorted from blood.

The CDR3 DNA sequence: TGCGCCGCCGGCGGAGACGAGCAGTACTTC. Its protein is CAAGGDEQYF. The rearrangement links TRBV10-2 to TRBJ2-7; D is unresolved. Germline V gene lookup returns CDR1 WSHSY and CDR2 SAAADI. Trimming stripped 11 bases from V and 5 bases from J, with 10 bases between. This CDR3 is built from 10 residues.